The 23 T cell receptor beta chains listed next were all sequenced from one sample in a study of beta chain features in type 1 diabetes. TCRB transcripts that were expressed got sequenced, as all of the isolated RNA had been reverse transcribed. The data were produced by immunoSEQ multiplex PCR, yet TCRdb's version contains in-frame clones alone and is incomplete. The repertoire includes just over 450,000 clones, approximately 30% of them detected once, and about 0.065% sits in the top ten. Sample: naive CD4+ T cells from blood. The origin of the receptors is a man in his late teens or twenties in good health.

A few counts support this clone. CDR3 bases: TGTGCCAGCAGCTTAGGACTAGCGGGAGGTACAGATACGCAGTATTTT. Translating it yields CASSLGLAGGTDTQYF. The chain combines TRBV13 with TRBJ2-3, with TRBD2 matching 12 bases. Germline V gene sequence: CDR1 PRHDT, CDR2 FYEKMQ (reference sequence). This CDR3 comprises 16 residues. The V gene end was trimmed by 0 bases and the J gene end by 3 bases; junction bases not matched to a gene: 1.

The J gene is TRBJ2-3, the V gene TRBV7-8, with 7 bases that match TRBD1. Germline V lookup: CDR1 SGHVS, CDR2 FQNEAQ. Trimming at V came to 4 bases and at J to 5 bases, leaving 12 bases not matched to a gene. CDR3 length: 16 residues. CDR3 nucleotides: TGTGCCAGCAGCTCGGGACAGACGACTTGGAGAGATACGCAGTATTTT. Translation: CASSSGQTTWRDTQYF. The full variable domain, with the rest looked up from reference TRBV7-8 and TRBJ2-3, is GAGVSQSPRYKVAKRGQDVALRCDPISGHVSLFWYQQALGQGPEFLTYFQNEAQLDKSGLPSDRFFAERPEGSVSTLKIQRTQQEDSAVYLCASSSGQTTWRDTQYFGPGTRLTVL.

CDR3 bases: TGTGCCTGGACTAGCGGGAGGGCAGAGCAGTACTTC. This sequence encodes CAWTSGRAEQYF. The rearrangement links TRBV30 to TRBJ2-7; 12 bases line up with TRBD2. This CDR3 region has 12 residues. V lost 4 bases, J lost 7 bases, and 2 bases stayed unmatched. CDR1 GTSNPN and CDR2 SVGIG come from the germline V gene (reference sequence).

The chain couples TRBV9 to TRBJ2-5; no firm D call. The germline V gene has CDR1 SGDLS and CDR2 YYNGEE. Trimming removed 1 base at V and 5 bases at J, with 12 bases between. The CDR3 sequence is 14 residues long. In DNA form, the CDR3 reads TGTGCCAGCAGCGTAACGGAGCGCTGGGAGACCCAGTACTTC. Translation: CASSVTERWETQYF.

CDR3 amino acids: CSVWTGSGELFF. The CDR3, as DNA: TGCAGCGTTTGGACAGGATCCGGGGAGCTGTTTTTT. V is TRBV29-1 and J is TRBJ2-2, with TRBD1 matching 7 bases. The germline gives CDR1 SQVTM, CDR2 ANQGSEA. The length of the CDR3 is 12 residues. V lost 5 bases and J lost 6; bases outside the gene matches: 3.

This clone has a handful of counts. The chain couples TRBV7-2 to TRBJ2-3; 8 nucleotides agree with TRBD2. V lost 2 bases to trimming and J lost 0 bases; unmatched junction nucleotides: 7. The CDR3 has 17 amino acids. Germline assignment: CDR1 SGHTA and CDR2 FQGNSA. The CDR3 is CASSLQVAGPSTDTQYF. The CDR3 nucleotides are TGTGCCAGCAGCTTACAGGTAGCGGGACCTAGCACAGATACGCAGTATTTT.

Concerning this clone: Other DNA sequences from this sample encode an identical CDR3 as well. For the CDR3, the DNA is TGTGCCTGGAGTTTCAGCTACGAGCAGTACTTC. This gives the protein CAWSFSYEQYF. The V call is TRBV30, the J call TRBJ2-7; D ambiguous. V gave up 2 bases and J gave up 3 bases, with 5 bases separating them. Germline V gene sequence: CDR1 GTSNPN, CDR2 SVGIG (reference sequence). The CDR3 has 11 residues.

The J gene is TRBJ2-1, the V gene TRBV7-2; D may be TRBD1 or TRBD2 (5 bases each). This CDR3 is 14 amino acids long. CDR1 SGHTA and CDR2 FQGNSA come from the germline V gene. V was clipped by 5 bases and J by 5 bases, with 13 bases between them. The CDR3 protein is CASSMGPNNNEQFF. DNA for the CDR3: TGTGCCAGCAGCATGGGACCGAATAACAATGAGCAGTTCTTC. Combining the CDR3 with reference TRBV7-2 and TRBJ2-1 gives the whole variable domain GAGVSQSPSNKVTEKGKDVELRCDPISGHTALYWYRQSLGQGLEFLIYFQGNSAPDKSGLPSDRFSAERTGGSVSTLTIQRTQQEDSAVYLCASSMGPNNNEQFFGPGTRLTVL.

The chain recombines TRBV5-1 with TRBJ2-1; D is undetermined. The length of the CDR3 is 14 residues. Germline CDR1 reads SGHRS; CDR2 reads YFSETQ. Trimming shortened V by 4 bases and J by 4 bases, and 12 bases separated the two germline ends. CDR3 coding DNA: TGCGCCAGCAGCCTCGGTGGCGCATACAATGAGCAGTTCTTC. Translating it yields CASSLGGAYNEQFF.

V gene TRBV20-1 combines with J gene TRBJ2-2, with D unclear. The CDR3 spans 11 residues. V was shortened by 5 bases and J by 3 bases, with 4 bases between the two germline ends. From germline, CDR1 is DFQATT and CDR2 SNEGSKA (reference sequence). CDR3 sequence reads: CSASDTGELFF. CDR3 bases: TGCAGTGCTTCAGACACCGGGGAGCTGTTTTTT.

The chain has TRBV28 and TRBJ2-5, with D uncertain. Germline V gives CDR1 MDHEN, CDR2 SYDVKM. The CDR3 runs to 14 residues. V lost 3 bases and J 5 bases, leaving 13 bases between the germline ends. CDR3 bases: TGTGCCAGCAGTTTTGTGTCCAGTGGGGAGACCCAGTACTTC. Protein: CASSFVSSGETQYF.

In this sample, this clone turned up a few times. The chain is built from TRBV5-1 and TRBJ2-3; weak D call: TRBD1 (5 bases). CDR1 is SGHRS and CDR2 is YFSETQ in the germline V gene. V was cut by 0 bases and J by 12 bases, with 8 bases left in between. This CDR3 is built from 11 residues. CDR3 region: CASSLETVQYF. Written as DNA, the CDR3 is TGCGCCAGCAGCTTGGAGACAGTACAGTATTTT.

This clone has a handful of counts. The rearrangement links TRBV6-5 to TRBJ1-4, with TRBD1 as a possible D gene (5 bases). The germline gives CDR1 MNHEY, CDR2 SVGAGI. The CDR3 sequence is 13 residues long. The germline V and J ends were trimmed by 0 bases and 8 bases, with 7 bases remaining between them. The CDR3: CASSYSRDEKLFF. CDR3 bases: TGTGCCAGCAGTTACTCAAGGGACGAAAAACTGTTTTTT.

About this clone: Other nucleotide sequences in the sample specify the same CDR3. V is TRBV29-1 and J is TRBJ2-7; D might be TRBD2 (7 bases). Between the trimmed V and J ends, which lost 7 bases and 0 bases, there was a span of 13 bases. The CDR3 covers 13 residues. The V gene's germline CDR1 is SQVTM and CDR2 ANQGSEA. The CDR3 reads CSARGGSSYEQYF. Here the CDR3 DNA reads TGCAGCGCCAGGGGAGGGAGCTCCTACGAGCAGTACTTC.

The chain couples TRBV7-2 to TRBJ2-3; D uncertain. This CDR3 spans 18 amino acids. Trimming stripped 0 bases from V and 1 base from J, with 17 bases between. CDR1 is SGHTA, CDR2 FQGNSA, per germline. The CDR3 DNA sequence: TGTGCCAGCAGCTTAGCGGGTATCACGCCTCATCGCACAGATACGCAGTATTTT. The encoded protein is CASSLAGITPHRTDTQYF.

This chain links TRBV29-1 with TRBJ1-1, with no clear D. The CDR3 contains 13 residues. V was cut by 3 bases and J by 2 bases, with 10 bases left in between. Germline V gene sequence: CDR1 SQVTM, CDR2 ANQGSEA. This CDR3 reads CSVDTQANTEAFF. The CDR3 DNA sequence: TGCAGCGTTGATACGCAGGCTAACACTGAAGCTTTCTTT. Supplemented by reference TRBV29-1 and TRBJ1-1, the full variable domain reads SAVISQKPSRDICQRGTSLTIQCQVDSQVTMMFWYRQQPGQSLTLIATANQGSEATYESGFVIDKFPISRPNLTFSTLTVSNMSPEDSSIYLCSVDTQANTEAFFGQGTRLTVV.

The V and J genes are TRBV25-1 and TRBJ2-7; D remains unclear. V lost 7 bases and J 7 bases, leaving 11 bases between the germline ends. This CDR3 has 11 residues. CDR1 is MGHDK, CDR2 SYGVNS, per germline. The CDR3 reads CASTRGPEQYF. CDR3 nucleotide sequence: TGTGCCAGCACCAGAGGTCCGGAGCAGTACTTC.

This clone was recorded once. The same CDR3 arises from other DNA sequences in this sample as well. V and J are TRBV28 and TRBJ2-7; D ambiguous. Germline values: CDR1 MDHEN, CDR2 SYDVKM. The ends were cut back, 2 bases at V and 4 bases at J, with 6 bases in the middle. CDR3 length: 12 amino acids. CDR3 region: CASSLAPYEQYF. For the CDR3, the DNA is TGTGCCAGCAGTTTAGCGCCATACGAGCAGTACTTC.

This clone was seen a handful of times. The chain is built from TRBV5-4 and TRBJ2-1; TRBD2 agrees at 9 bases. The CDR3 covers 16 residues. Losses at the gene ends were 4 bases for V and 0 bases for J; bases not matched to a gene: 5. Germline V CDR1 and CDR2: SGHNT, YYREEE (reference sequence). The CDR3 sequence is CASSRLAGTSYNEQFF. The CDR3 region has the DNA TGTGCCAGCAGCCGCCTAGCGGGGACCTCCTACAATGAGCAGTTCTTC. Filled out from reference TRBV5-4 and TRBJ2-1, the complete variable domain reads ETGVTQSPTHLIKTRGQQVTLRCSSQSGHNTVSWYQQALGQGPQFIFQYYREEENGRGNFPPRFSGLQFPNYSSELNVNALELDDSALYLCASSRLAGTSYNEQFFGPGTRLTVL.

This clone was recorded a few times. The chain employs TRBV4-2 and TRBJ2-1, with 9 bases aligning to TRBD2. This CDR3 has 17 residues. The V gene's germline CDR1 is LGHNA and CDR2 YNFKEQ. The V gene end was trimmed by 1 base and the J gene end by 0 bases; junction bases not matched to a gene: 4. CDR3 loop: CASSQVYSGSSYNEQFF. In DNA form, the CDR3 reads TGTGCCAGCAGCCAAGTCTATAGCGGGAGCTCCTACAATGAGCAGTTCTTC.

The sample holds a few counts of this clone. V gene TRBV29-1 combines with J gene TRBJ2-5; 8 bases are a match to TRBD1. Per germline, CDR1 SQVTM and CDR2 ANQGSEA. V dropped 6 bases and J dropped 4; count of bases not matched to a gene: 7. The CDR3 extends over 13 amino acids. CDR3 in DNA: TGCAGCGTGGGGGACAGGACCCGAGAGACCCAGTACTTC. Amino acids: CSVGDRTRETQYF.

The chain recombines TRBV30 with TRBJ2-1; TRBD2 agrees at 8 bases. The trim removed 0 bases at V and 9 bases at J, leaving 16 bases unmatched. The length of the CDR3 is 17 residues. In germline, CDR1 is GTSNPN, CDR2 SVGIG (reference sequence). CDR3 loop: CAWSVVLGGGKGVEQFF. Here the CDR3 DNA reads TGTGCCTGGAGTGTGGTTTTAGGCGGGGGGAAAGGAGTTGAGCAGTTCTTC.

For the CDR3, the DNA is TGCAGTGCCCTACAGGGGGGGGAGCTGTTTTTT. Its protein product is CSALQGGELFF. V is TRBV20-1 and J is TRBJ2-2, with 7 bases matching TRBD1. The CDR3 loop spans 11 amino acids. Germline CDR1 reads DFQATT; CDR2 reads SNEGSKA (reference sequence). With V trimmed by 6 bases and J by 8 bases, 3 bases remained unmatched.